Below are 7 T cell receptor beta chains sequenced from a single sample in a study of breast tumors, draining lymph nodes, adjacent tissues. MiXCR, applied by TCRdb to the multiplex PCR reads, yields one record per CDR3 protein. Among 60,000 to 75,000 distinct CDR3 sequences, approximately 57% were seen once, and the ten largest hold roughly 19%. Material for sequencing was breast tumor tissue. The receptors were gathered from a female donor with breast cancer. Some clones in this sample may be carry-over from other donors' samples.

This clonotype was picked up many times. Here the CDR3 DNA reads TGTGCCAGCAGCGTTGTTTACTACTTAGGGGAGGATGAGCAGTTCTTC. Amino acids: CASSVVYYLGEDEQFF. The chain couples TRBV9 to TRBJ2-1, with D perhaps matching TRBD2 (6 bases). Germline V gene data show CDR1 as SGDLS and CDR2 as YYNGEE. Trimming left V 2 bases short and J 8 bases short, with 20 bases between. The CDR3 loop spans 16 amino acids.

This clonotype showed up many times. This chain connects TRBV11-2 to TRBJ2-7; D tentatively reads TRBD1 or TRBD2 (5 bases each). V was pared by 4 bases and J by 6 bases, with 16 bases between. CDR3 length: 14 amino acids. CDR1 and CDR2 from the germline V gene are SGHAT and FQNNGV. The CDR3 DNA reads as TGTGCCAGCAGCTCTCCTCCCTTGGGGGTCGAGCAGTACTTC. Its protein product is CASSSPPLGVEQYF.

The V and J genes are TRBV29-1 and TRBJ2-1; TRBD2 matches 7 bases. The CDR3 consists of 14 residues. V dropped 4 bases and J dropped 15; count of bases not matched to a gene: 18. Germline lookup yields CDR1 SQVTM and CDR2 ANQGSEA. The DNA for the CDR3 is TGCAGCGTTGTTTACTACTTAGGGGAGGGTTTGTTGTTCTTC. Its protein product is CSVVYYLGEGLLFF.

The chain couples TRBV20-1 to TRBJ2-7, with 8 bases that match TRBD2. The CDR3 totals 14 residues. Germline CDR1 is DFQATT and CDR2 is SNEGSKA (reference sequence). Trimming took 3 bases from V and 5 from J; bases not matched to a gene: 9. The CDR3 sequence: CSASRQRELNEQYF. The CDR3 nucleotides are TGCAGTGCTAGTCGTCAGCGGGAGCTCAACGAGCAGTACTTC.

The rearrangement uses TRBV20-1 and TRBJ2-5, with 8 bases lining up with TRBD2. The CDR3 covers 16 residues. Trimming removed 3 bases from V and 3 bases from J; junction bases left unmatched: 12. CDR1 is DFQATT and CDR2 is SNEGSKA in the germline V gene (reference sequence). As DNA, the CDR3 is TGCAGTGCTAGTCAAGTCGGGGGGGCCACGGAAGAGACCCAGTACTTC. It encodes CSASQVGGATEETQYF.

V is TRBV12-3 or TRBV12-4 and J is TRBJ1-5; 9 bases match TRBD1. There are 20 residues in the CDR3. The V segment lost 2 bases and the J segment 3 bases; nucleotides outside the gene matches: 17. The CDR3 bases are TGTGCCAGCAGTTTAAGTCTGGCTCTGGGGACAGGGAGCTACAATCAGCCCCAGCATTTT. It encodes CASSLSLALGTGSYNQPQHF.

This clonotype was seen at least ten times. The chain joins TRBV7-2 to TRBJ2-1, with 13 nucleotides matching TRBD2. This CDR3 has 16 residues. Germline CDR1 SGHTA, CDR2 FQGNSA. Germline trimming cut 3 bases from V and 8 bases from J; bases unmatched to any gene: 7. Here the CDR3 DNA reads TGTGCCAGCAGCTTCCCCTGGACTAGCGGGAGTGATGAGCAGTTCTTC. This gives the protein CASSFPWTSGSDEQFF.